A selection of T cell receptor beta chains follows, all from one sample in a study of vaccination and CD4 T cells after COVID-19. No antigens are known for them. TCRdb reprocessed the PCR reads via MiXCR and lists one record per CDR3 protein. Of roughly 15,000 distinct CDR3 sequences in the sample, roughly 25% were seen once. Material: cultured CD4+ T cells from blood. The receptors were sampled from a human donor with COVID-19. Each CDR3 is given with its conserved first and last residue. D genes are given only for firm matches. The size field is filled for only some rows; it gives once, few, many or a size class.

clone size | D gene | J gene | V gene | CDR3 protein
NA | NA | TRBJ2-5 | TRBV11-3 | CASSLVAGSGAQYF
NA | TRBD1 | TRBJ1-1 | TRBV28 | CASTGQGANTEAFF
NA | TRBD1 | TRBJ2-7 | TRBV6-1 | CASGHPRDRGGEQYF
NA | NA | TRBJ2-7 | TRBV5-4 | CASSSGRRTGSDEQYF
NA | TRBD2 | TRBJ2-5 | TRBV6-4 | CASNLRGGRRVETQYF
few | TRBD2 | TRBJ2-1 | TRBV5-5 | CASSPGLAGYNEQFF
few | NA | TRBJ2-7 | TRBV7-2 | CASSLAYQGAYEQYF
few | NA | TRBJ1-5 | TRBV19 | CASNPGTLGRQPQHF
NA | NA | TRBJ2-1 | TRBV9 | CASSVNGYNEQFF
NA | NA | TRBJ1-6 | TRBV5-4 | CASSLESGTNSPLHF
few | NA | TRBJ1-3 | TRBV20-1 | CSAKKRTGSGNTIYF
few | NA | TRBJ2-1 | TRBV27 | CASLREGSYNEQFF
NA | NA | TRBJ1-5 | TRBV10-3 | CAITHRPEKPGGENQPQHF
NA | TRBD1 | TRBJ2-2 | TRBV19 | CASKKKWDRATGELFF
few | NA | TRBJ2-7 | TRBV5-1 | CASSLLGDYEQYF
few | TRBD1 | TRBJ1-1 | TRBV6-1 | CAGKTGAGTEAFF
few | TRBD2 | TRBJ2-5 | TRBV6-1 | CASSSGGAGETQYF
once | NA | TRBJ2-2 | TRBV19 | CASSIELGPGPGELFF
NA | NA | TRBJ2-7 | TRBV20-1 | CSARPGNSYEQYF
few | TRBD1 | TRBJ2-3 | TRBV2 | CASSPEGQGADTQYF
NA | NA | TRBJ1-3 | TRBV29-1 | CSVVPGSGNTIYF
few | NA | TRBJ1-5 | TRBV6-1 | CASIGVPSNQPQHF
few | NA | TRBJ1-1 | TRBV12-3/TRBV12-4 | CASSLSGKYTEAFF
few | NA | TRBJ1-6 | TRBV20-1 | CSASSSTGHNSPLHF
NA | TRBD2 | TRBJ2-7 | TRBV2 | CASISLAGLYEQYF
NA | TRBD2 | TRBJ2-7 | TRBV29-1 | CSVEDGRGGPYEQYF
few | TRBD2 | TRBJ2-1 | TRBV20-1 | CSAREPGLDVIDEQFF
NA | NA | TRBJ1-1 | TRBV10-3 | CAISGGPNTEAFF
NA | NA | TRBJ2-5 | TRBV5-5 | CASSLRTPGETQYF
NA | TRBD1 | TRBJ2-2 | TRBV20-1 | CSAFGTDNTGELFF
few | NA | TRBJ1-6 | TRBV27 | CASNLRGISSYNSPLHF
few | NA | TRBJ2-7 | TRBV7-2 | CASSLGFSGYEQYF
medium-sized | NA | TRBJ1-1 | TRBV7-9 | CASSPKHRVGTEAFF
NA | NA | TRBJ2-7 | TRBV20-1 | CSARDTGQTTSYEQYF
NA | NA | TRBJ2-5 | TRBV7-2 | CASSPARAGSRTQYF
NA | TRBD2 | TRBJ2-7 | TRBV7-8 | CASSLVGPSGPYSYEQYF
NA | TRBD2 | TRBJ2-1 | TRBV20-1 | CSARDPTSGGKNEQFF
NA | TRBD1 | TRBJ2-7 | TRBV6-1 | CASTRQGRSYEQYF
few | NA | TRBJ2-3 | TRBV20-1 | CSARLQTDTQYF
NA | NA | TRBJ1-6 | TRBV19 | CASRLGGDYNSPLHF
few | TRBD2 | TRBJ2-3 | TRBV12-3/TRBV12-4 | CASSPRGGDTQYF
medium-sized | NA | TRBJ1-5 | TRBV15 | CATRAGRETNQPQHF
once | TRBD2 | TRBJ2-5 | TRBV5-1 | CASSVGLARETQYF
NA | TRBD1 | TRBJ1-2 | TRBV19 | CASSFQGVRNYGYTF
NA | NA | TRBJ1-2 | TRBV19 | CASKSKGQGDYGYTF
few | NA | TRBJ2-7 | TRBV19 | CASSIVSGPPGEQYF
few | TRBD1 | TRBJ1-1 | TRBV25-1 | CASRDTGGAEAFF
few | NA | TRBJ1-2 | TRBV12-3/TRBV12-4 | CASSLEAVLGYTF
few | NA | TRBJ1-2 | TRBV5-4 | CASSLEIRTADLLRGYTF
NA | NA | TRBJ1-1 | TRBV21-1 | CATTRGRSWGSSNTEAFF
once | NA | TRBJ1-5 | TRBV12-3/TRBV12-4 | CASRATTGTGQPQHF
few | NA | TRBJ1-2 | TRBV25-1 | CASSEYRDYGYTF
NA | TRBD2 | TRBJ2-3 | TRBV6-5 | CASSYSGIGGGGTDTQYF